This T cell receptor beta chain emerged from a study of response to subunit inactivated influenza vaccine. General study points: The authors proposed limited new T cell recruitment per seasonal influenza vaccination.

Comment on this clonotype: Its target is not known.

In TCRdb, the RT-PCR reads were re-called with MiXCR into one record per CDR3 protein. The sample holds more than 700,000 distinct CDR3 sequences, approximately 21% seen once. This receptor was taken from a man in his forties or fifties who received an inactivated influenza vaccine. The sequences come from PBMCs from blood, collected 4 to 6 days after vaccination.

CDR3 residues: CASSGPGQYGYTF. The CDR3 nucleotides read TGTGCCAGCAGCGGGCCGGGACAGTATGGCTACACCTTC. The J gene is TRBJ1-2, the V gene TRBV7-2, with 7 bases matching TRBD1. The CDR3 runs to 13 residues. Losses at the gene ends were 5 bases for V and 5 bases for J; bases not matched to a gene: 5. Germline V gene data show CDR1 as SGHTA and CDR2 as FQGNSA.